The TCR beta chain under discussion was sequenced for a study of cytomegalovirus exposure and HLA in healthy donors. Broader study findings: Later analysis associated a missense DCLRE1C variant with TCR beta V- and J-gene trimming.

Researchers ran the PCR with 60 Vbeta and 13 Jbeta primers. In the authors' workflow: It was a later analysis that counted 83 million or so unique TCR beta chains, of which approximately 11 million were shared. The method was immunoSEQ multiplex PCR; TCRdb's version includes in-frame clones alone and lacks a portion of them. D and trimming were read from the DNA, whereas the V and J calls and clone size are those reported in that table. The repertoire holds about 63,000 clones, with more than 65% as singletons. Only one count was recorded for this clone. The antigen is undetermined. Sequenced input: PBMCs. This receptor was obtained from a woman in her twenties or thirties in good health and CMV-seronegative.

CDR3 DNA sequence: TGTGCCAGCAGTTACAGGGAGGCATACAATGAGCAGTTCTTC. This sequence encodes CASSYREAYNEQFF. The chain links TRBV6-5 to TRBJ2-1; D might be TRBD2 (6 bases). Germline V gene data show CDR1 as MNHEY and CDR2 as SVGAGI. V lost 2 bases to trimming and J lost 4 bases, with 9 bases between them. The CDR3 spans 14 residues.